This T cell receptor (beta chain) was observed in a study of shared clonotypes between healthy human individuals. Of note for this clone: Its cognate antigen is unknown.

Study-level results: Sampling included only blood; tissue repertoires likely differ. Generation of non-shared clonotypes was less probable than generation of clonotypes shared by all four donors.

Cells designated naive CD8 were CD45RO-negative and were positively selected for CCR7, with terminally differentiated effector memory CD45RA+ cells excluded. The input for sorted-subset replicate PCRs was approximately 190 ng DNA, some 30,000 T cell genomes. In the original processing: Junction-only immunoSEQ data arrived without quality scores, meaning filtering differed. The protocol was immunoSEQ multiplex PCR, while the TCRdb copy is restricted to in-frame clones and leaves out a portion. V and J calls and clone size are copied from that table; D and trimming were computed from the DNA. The sample includes about 2 million clones, about 95% of them seen just once. CDR3 size: 11 residues. V gave up 11 bases and J gave up 7 bases; unmatched junction bases: 5. Germline V gene lookup returns CDR1 SNHLY and CDR2 FYNNEI.

The TCR sequence derives from a man aged 18 to 30 in good health. The chain combines TRBV2 with TRBJ2-5; the match to TRBD2 covers 9 bases. Sequenced: naive CD8+ T cells sorted from blood. The CDR3 nucleotides are TGTGCCGGCGGGGGGGCCGGGACCCAGTACTTC. This translates into CAGGGAGTQYF.